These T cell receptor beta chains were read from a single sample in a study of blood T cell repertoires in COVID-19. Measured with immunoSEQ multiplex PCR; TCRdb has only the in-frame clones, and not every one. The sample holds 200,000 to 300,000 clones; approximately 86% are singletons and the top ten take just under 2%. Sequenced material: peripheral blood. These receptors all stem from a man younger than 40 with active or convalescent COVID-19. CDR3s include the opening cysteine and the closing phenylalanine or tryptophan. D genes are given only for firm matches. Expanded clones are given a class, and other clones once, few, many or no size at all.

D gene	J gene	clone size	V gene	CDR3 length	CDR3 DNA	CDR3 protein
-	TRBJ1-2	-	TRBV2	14	TGTGCCAGCAGTGACCAACAGGGTAACTATGGCTACACCTTC	CASSDQQGNYGYTF
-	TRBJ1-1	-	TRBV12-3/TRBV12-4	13	TGTGCCAGCAGTCCTGACACGAACACTGAAGCTTTCTTT	CASSPDTNTEAFF
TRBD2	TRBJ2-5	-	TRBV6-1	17	TGTGCCAGCAGTGAACGATTTTTTCTAGCGGGGAAAGAGACCCAGTACTTC	CASSERFFLAGKETQYF
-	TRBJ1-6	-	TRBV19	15	TGTGCCAGTAGTGCCAAGGGGTCCTATAATTCACCCCTCCACTTT	CASSAKGSYNSPLHF
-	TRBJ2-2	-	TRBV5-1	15	TGCGCCAGCAGCTTGAAGTCAGGGAACACCGGGGAGCTGTTTTTT	CASSLKSGNTGELFF
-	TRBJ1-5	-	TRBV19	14	TGTGCCAGTAGTACCGGGGGGGGTATTCAGCCCCAGCATTTT	CASSTGGGIQPQHF
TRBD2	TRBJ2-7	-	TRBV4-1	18	TGCGCCAGCAGCCATGGTATAGCGGGGGGCACACTTTCCTACGAGCAGTACTTC	CASSHGIAGGTLSYEQYF
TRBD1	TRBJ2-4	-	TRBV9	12	TGTGCCAGTGCGGACAGGAAAAACATTCAGTACTTC	CASADRKNIQYF
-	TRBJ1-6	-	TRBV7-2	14	TGTGCCAGCAGCTTACAAGTAGGAGTGTCACCCCTCCACTTT	CASSLQVGVSPLHF
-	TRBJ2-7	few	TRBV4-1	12	TGCGCCAGCAGCCAAGAGGGGCAACAGCAGTACTTC	CASSQEGQQQYF
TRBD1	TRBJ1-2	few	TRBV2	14	TGTGCCAGCAGTTTGATGGACAGGTCTTATGGCTACACCTTC	CASSLMDRSYGYTF
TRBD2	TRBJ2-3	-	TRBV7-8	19	TGTGCCAGCAGCTTATGGACCAAATGGCCAGCGGGGAATACAGATACGCAGTATTTT	CASSLWTKWPAGNTDTQYF
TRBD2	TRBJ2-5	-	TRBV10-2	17	TGCGCCAGCAGTGATGTTGCGGGGGGGGAAACGAGGGAGACCCAGTACTTC	CASSDVAGGETRETQYF
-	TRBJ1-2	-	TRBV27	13	TGTGCCAGCAGTCCCACAGGAGCCTATGGCTACACCTTC	CASSPTGAYGYTF
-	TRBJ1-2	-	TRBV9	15	TGTGCCAGCAGCGTAGAGGTCCTCGGAGGAGGGGGCTACACCTTC	CASSVEVLGGGGYTF
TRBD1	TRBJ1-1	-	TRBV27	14	TGTGCCAGCGGGAACAGGGGATCAGACACTGAAGCTTTCTTT	CASGNRGSDTEAFF
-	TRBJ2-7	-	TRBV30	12	TGTGCCTGGAGTACCAGTGTCTACGAGCAGTACTTC	CAWSTSVYEQYF
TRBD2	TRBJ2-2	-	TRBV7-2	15	TGTGCCAGCAGACGCGGGGGGCCTTCTCAAGGGGAGCTGTTTTTT	CASRRGGPSQGELFF
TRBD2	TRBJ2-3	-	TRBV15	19	TGTGCCACCAGCAGAGGGCTTGGGACTAGCGGTGCTAGCACAGATACGCAGTATTTT	CATSRGLGTSGASTDTQYF
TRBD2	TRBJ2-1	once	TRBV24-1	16	TGTGCCACCAGTGATCCCGGGGGGGCGTCCTACAATGAGCAGTTCTTC	CATSDPGGASYNEQFF
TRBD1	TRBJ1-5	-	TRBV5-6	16	TGTGCCAGCAGCTTGGTCCGGCAGGGGGTAGAGCAGCCCCAGCATTTT	CASSLVRQGVEQPQHF
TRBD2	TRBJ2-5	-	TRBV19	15	TGTGCCAGTAGTATTCAAGCGGGGGGAGCAGAGACCCAGTACTTC	CASSIQAGGAETQYF
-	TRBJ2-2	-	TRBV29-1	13	TGCAGCGTTGGGCGGGACCAAACCGGGGAGCTGTTTTTT	CSVGRDQTGELFF
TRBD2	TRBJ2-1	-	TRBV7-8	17	TGTGCCAGCAGACCCCCGTCAGCGGGGGATAGTGGCAATGAGCAGTTCTTC	CASRPPSAGDSGNEQFF
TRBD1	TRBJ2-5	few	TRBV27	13	TGTGCCTGTGCCGGGACAGGGATGGAGACCCAGTACTTC	CACAGTGMETQYF
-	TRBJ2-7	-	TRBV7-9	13	TGTGCCAGCAGGGGCGCGGGGGCGGGGGAGCAGTACTTC	CASRGAGAGEQYF
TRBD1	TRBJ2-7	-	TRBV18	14	TGTGCCAGCTCAGCATCAGGGGGTGAAGTCAGGCAGTACTTC	CASSASGGEVRQYF
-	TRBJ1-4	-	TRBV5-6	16	TGTGCCAGCAGCGAAACCCCGGGGATCTCTAATGAAAAACTGTTTTTT	CASSETPGISNEKLFF
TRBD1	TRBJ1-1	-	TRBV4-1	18	TGCGCCAGCAGCCCCCTACAGGGGAGAGGGGGTAAGGGCACTGAAGCTTTCTTT	CASSPLQGRGGKGTEAFF